This TCR beta chain was identified in a study of T cells in pancreatic ductal adenocarcinoma. Worth noting for this clone: The antigen is not known.

Surgery without prior neoadjuvant therapy was the treatment of the selected pancreatic ductal adenocarcinoma patients. Findings of the study overall: Tumor-versus-blood clonality comparisons may be biased toward lower tumor diversity. Blood clonality (roughly 0.07) did not differ significantly from tumor (around 0.1). The resected pancreatic cancer cohort was biased toward the minority with early-stage disease.

This CDR3 has 19 amino acids. V was pared by 2 bases and J by 4 bases, with 14 bases of the junction left unmatched. CDR1 SGHRS and CDR2 YFSETQ come from the germline V gene. Generated by immunoSEQ multiplex PCR, the TCRdb table keeps only in-frame clones and is missing some. The sample consists of more than 85,000 clones, 90% to 95% of them appearing once. The TCR was taken from a human donor with pancreatic ductal adenocarcinoma. The sample taken for sequencing was PBMCs. The rearrangement links TRBV5-1 to TRBJ2-6; TRBD1 matches 8 bases. The CDR3 sequence is CASSFAEAGGLRGANVLTF. The CDR3 coding sequence is TGCGCCAGCAGCTTCGCCGAGGCAGGGGGCCTGAGGGGGGCCAACGTCCTGACTTTC.